Described below is a single T cell receptor (beta chain) sequence and its context. The data were taken from a study of beta chain features in type 1 diabetes. Expressed TCRB transcripts were sequenced, since all the RNA that had been isolated was reverse transcribed. The data were produced by immunoSEQ multiplex PCR, yet TCRdb's version contains in-frame clones alone and is incomplete. Of 80,000 to 90,000 clones listed, about 32% are singletons. The CDR3 covers 17 residues. The receptor was derived from a young woman in good health. The chain couples TRBV21-1 to TRBJ1-2; the table calls TRBD1, which could not be checked here. TRBV21-1 is classified as a pseudogene. The sample taken for sequencing was stem cell memory CD4+ T cells from blood. DNA for the CDR3: TGTGCCAGCAGCAAAGCGCTTTGGGACAGGGACCACTATGGCTACACCTTC. This gives the protein CASSKALWDRDHYGYTF.